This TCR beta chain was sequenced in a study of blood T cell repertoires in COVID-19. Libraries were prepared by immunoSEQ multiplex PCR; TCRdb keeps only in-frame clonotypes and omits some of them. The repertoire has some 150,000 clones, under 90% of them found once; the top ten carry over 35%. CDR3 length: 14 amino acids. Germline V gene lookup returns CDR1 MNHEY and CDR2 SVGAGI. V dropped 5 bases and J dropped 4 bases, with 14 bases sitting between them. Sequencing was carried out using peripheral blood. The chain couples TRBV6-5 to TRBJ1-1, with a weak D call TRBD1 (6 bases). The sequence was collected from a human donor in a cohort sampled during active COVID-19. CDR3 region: CASSPRGRGTEAFF. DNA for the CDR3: TGTGCCAGCAGTCCTAGGGGGAGGGGCACTGAAGCTTTCTTT.